The T cell receptor (beta chain) under discussion was sequenced for a study of T cells after yellow fever vaccination. TCRdb reprocessed the 5' RACE reads via MiXCR and lists one record per CDR3 protein. The sample contains hundreds of thousands of distinct CDR3 sequences, roughly 14% of which appear only once. V shed 5 bases and J shed 7 bases, with 18 bases lying between them. Germline values: CDR1 SGHVS, CDR2 FNYEAQ. CDR3 length: 15 residues. Sequencing used PBMCs, obtained on the day of the yellow fever booster vaccination. The chain has TRBV7-6 and TRBJ2-1; D may be TRBD1 (6 bases). This receptor was identified in a man aged 25 to 40 who received the YFV17D yellow fever vaccine. DNA for the CDR3: TGTGCCAGCAGCCCAACGGGACAACCGTCAAATGAGCAGTTCTTC. Amino acid sequence: CASSPTGQPSNEQFF.